This TCR beta chain appears in the sequencing data of a study of metastatic and nonmetastatic thyroid tumors. As for the study in general: It was across blood and tumor or nodule tissue from malignant and benign thyroid patients that repertoires were compared.

With MiXCR, TCRdb reprocessed the PCR reads. The table has about 64,000 clones, just over 4% seen once. There were no patients who had received any treatment before thyroid surgery. Findings and limits, study-wide: It was reported that TCR beta diversity was significantly higher in malignant thyroid tumors than benign nodules, in blood and tumor.

This clone was counted ten times or more. Its specificity is unknown. This TCR was recovered from a female donor with papillary thyroid cancer or a benign thyroid nodule (not recorded which). Some clones in this sample may be carry-over from other donors' samples. The sequenced sample consisted of blood.

The CDR3 reads CASSFRGWYSPLHF. CDR3 nucleotide sequence: TGTGCCAGCAGTTTCAGGGGCTGGTATTCACCCCTCCACTTT. The chain recombines TRBV6-1 with TRBJ1-6; D possibly corresponds to TRBD1 (6 bases). CDR3 length: 14 residues. CDR1 is MNHNS and CDR2 is SASEGT in the germline V gene. Trimming took off 5 bases at V and 8 bases at J, with 13 bases between the two ends.